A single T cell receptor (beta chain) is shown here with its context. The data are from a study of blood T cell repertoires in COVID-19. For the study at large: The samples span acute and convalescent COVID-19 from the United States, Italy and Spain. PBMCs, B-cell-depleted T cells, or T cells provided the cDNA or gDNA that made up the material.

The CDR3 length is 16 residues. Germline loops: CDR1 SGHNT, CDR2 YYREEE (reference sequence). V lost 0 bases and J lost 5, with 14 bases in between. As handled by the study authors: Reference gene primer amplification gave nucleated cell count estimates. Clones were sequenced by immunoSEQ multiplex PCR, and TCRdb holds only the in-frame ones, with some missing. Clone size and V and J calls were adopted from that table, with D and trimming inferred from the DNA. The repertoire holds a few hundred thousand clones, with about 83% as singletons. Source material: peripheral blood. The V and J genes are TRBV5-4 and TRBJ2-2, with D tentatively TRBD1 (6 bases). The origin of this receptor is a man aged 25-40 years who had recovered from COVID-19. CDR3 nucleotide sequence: TGTGCCAGCAGCTTGGAAATTACAGGGTGGACCGGGGAGCTGTTTTTT. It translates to CASSLEITGWTGELFF.